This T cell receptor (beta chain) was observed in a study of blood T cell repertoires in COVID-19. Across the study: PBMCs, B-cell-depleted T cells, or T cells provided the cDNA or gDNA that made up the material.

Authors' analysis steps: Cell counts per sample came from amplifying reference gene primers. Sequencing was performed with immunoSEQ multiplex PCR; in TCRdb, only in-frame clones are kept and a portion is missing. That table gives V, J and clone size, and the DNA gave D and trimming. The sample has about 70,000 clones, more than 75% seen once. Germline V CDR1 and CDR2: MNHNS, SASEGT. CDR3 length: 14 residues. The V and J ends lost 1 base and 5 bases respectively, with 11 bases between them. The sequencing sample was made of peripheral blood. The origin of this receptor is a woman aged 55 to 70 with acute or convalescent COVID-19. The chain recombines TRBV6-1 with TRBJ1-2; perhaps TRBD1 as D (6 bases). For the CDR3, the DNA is TGTGCCAGCAGTGAAGGAACAGGGAGTTATGGCTACACCTTC. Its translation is CASSEGTGSYGYTF.